This TCR beta chain was observed in a study of cytomegalovirus exposure and HLA in healthy donors. Overall study results and limits: V- and J-gene trimming of TCR beta was linked (in a later analysis) to a missense DCLRE1C variant. The study flagged about 160 TCR beta chains as cytomegalovirus-associated. The likely origin of a cluster of highly shared sequence variants was a sequencing artifact.

On this clone: Its antigen remains unidentified.

The CDR3 sequence is 14 residues long. The germline CDR1 and CDR2 sequences are SNHLY and FYNNEI. Trimming left V 4 bases short and J 0 bases short, with 9 bases between. In the PCR, 60 Vbeta and 13 Jbeta primers were used. TCRdb's table, derived via immunoSEQ multiplex PCR, lists solely in-frame clones and lacks some. Found here are about 51,000 clones; the top ten clones hold approximately 2.2%. This receptor was taken from a female donor in good health and CMV-seronegative. Sequencing was performed on PBMCs. The rearrangement joins TRBV2 to TRBJ1-1, with D hard to call. CDR3 sequence (DNA): TGTGCCAGCAGTGTTGAGGAAGTGAACACTGAAGCTTTCTTT. This encodes CASSVEEVNTEAFF.